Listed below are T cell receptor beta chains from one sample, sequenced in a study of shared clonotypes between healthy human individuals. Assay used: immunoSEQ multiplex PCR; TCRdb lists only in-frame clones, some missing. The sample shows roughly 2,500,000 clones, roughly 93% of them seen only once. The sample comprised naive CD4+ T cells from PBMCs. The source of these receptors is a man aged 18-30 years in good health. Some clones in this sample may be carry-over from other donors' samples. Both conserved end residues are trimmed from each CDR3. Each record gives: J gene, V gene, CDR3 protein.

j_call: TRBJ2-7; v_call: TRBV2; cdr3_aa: ASGGLAFSYEQY
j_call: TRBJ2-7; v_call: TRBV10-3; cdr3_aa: AISDLTTLAYEQY
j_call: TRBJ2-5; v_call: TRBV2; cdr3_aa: ASSEDSGRQETQY
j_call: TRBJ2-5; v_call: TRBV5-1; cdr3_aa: ASSLGTGGETQY
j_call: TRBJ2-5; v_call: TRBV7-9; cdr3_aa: ASSLGSAGWEETQY
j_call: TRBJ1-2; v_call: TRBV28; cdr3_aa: ASRGRAYGYT
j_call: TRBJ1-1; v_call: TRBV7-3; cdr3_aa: ASSLQGRGTEAF
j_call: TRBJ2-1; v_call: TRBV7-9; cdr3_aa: ASRGAGGYNEQF
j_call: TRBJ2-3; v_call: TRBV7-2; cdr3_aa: ASSLDLAGGLRADTQY
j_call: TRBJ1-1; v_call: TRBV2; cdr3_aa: ASEGGLNTEAF